The present TCR beta chain was sequenced within a study of T cell responses to AZD1222 COVID-19 vaccine. Concerning this clone itself: What it binds is not known.

Study conclusions and caveats: Two doses of AZD1222 preceded a rise in Spike-specific TCR breadth and depth.

The germline V and J ends were trimmed by 6 bases and 0 bases, with 12 bases remaining between them. The CDR3 consists of 15 residues. From germline, CDR1 is KGHSH and CDR2 LQKENI. The assay was immunoSEQ multiplex PCR, and TCRdb's table has in-frame clones only and misses some. Among some 150,000 clones listed, about 91% were seen once. Sequencing was performed on peripheral blood, taken 28 days after the second AZD1222 dose. The rearrangement links TRBV18 to TRBJ1-5, with D perhaps matching TRBD1 (6 bases). The source of this sequence is an adult who received the AZD1222 COVID-19 vaccine. CDR3 sequence: CASSSQGHSNQPQHF. DNA of the CDR3: TGTGCCAGCTCTAGTCAGGGACATAGCAATCAGCCCCAGCATTTT.